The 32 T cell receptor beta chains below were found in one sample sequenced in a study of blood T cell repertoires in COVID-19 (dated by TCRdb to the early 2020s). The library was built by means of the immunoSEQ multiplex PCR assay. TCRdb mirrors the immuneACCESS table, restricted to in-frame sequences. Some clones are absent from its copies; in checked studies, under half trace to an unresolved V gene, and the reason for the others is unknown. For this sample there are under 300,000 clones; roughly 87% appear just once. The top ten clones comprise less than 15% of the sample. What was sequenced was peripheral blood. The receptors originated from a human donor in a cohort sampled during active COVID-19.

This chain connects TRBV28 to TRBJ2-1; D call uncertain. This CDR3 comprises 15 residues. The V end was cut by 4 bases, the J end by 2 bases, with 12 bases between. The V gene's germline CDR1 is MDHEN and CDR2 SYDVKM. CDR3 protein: CASSSLRKAYNEQFF. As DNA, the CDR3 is TGTGCCAGCAGTTCTCTGAGGAAAGCCTACAATGAGCAGTTCTTC.

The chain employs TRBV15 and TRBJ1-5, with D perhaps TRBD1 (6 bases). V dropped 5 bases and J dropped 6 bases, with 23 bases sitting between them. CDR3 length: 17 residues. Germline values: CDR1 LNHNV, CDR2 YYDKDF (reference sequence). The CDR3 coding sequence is TGTGCCACCAGCTTGGGAGAGGGCAGGGGTGCGGGTCAGCCCCAGCATTTT. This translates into CATSLGEGRGAGQPQHF.

The CDR3 region is CASKLLVDSPLHF. CDR3 nucleotides: TGTGCCAGCAAGCTTCTGGTCGATTCACCCCTCCACTTT. The genes are TRBV2 and TRBJ1-6; no reliable D call. The germline V gene encodes CDR1 SNHLY and CDR2 FYNNEI. V was trimmed by 7 bases and J by 8 bases, leaving 12 bases between them. The CDR3 extends over 13 amino acids.

The CDR3 spells CSAIRTVEQFF. The CDR3 DNA is TGCAGTGCTATCAGGACAGTTGAGCAGTTCTTC. The rearrangement joins TRBV20-1 to TRBJ2-1; a weak D match, TRBD1 (6 bases). This CDR3 has 11 amino acids. Germline lookup yields CDR1 DFQATT and CDR2 SNEGSKA (reference sequence). V was trimmed by 4 bases and J by 9 bases, leaving 10 bases between them.

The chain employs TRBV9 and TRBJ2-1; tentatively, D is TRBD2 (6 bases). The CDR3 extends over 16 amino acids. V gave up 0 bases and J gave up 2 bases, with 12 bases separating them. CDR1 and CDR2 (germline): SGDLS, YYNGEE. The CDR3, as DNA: TGTGCCAGCAGCGTAGTTGGAGGGGACGCCTACAATGAGCAGTTCTTC. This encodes CASSVVGGDAYNEQFF.

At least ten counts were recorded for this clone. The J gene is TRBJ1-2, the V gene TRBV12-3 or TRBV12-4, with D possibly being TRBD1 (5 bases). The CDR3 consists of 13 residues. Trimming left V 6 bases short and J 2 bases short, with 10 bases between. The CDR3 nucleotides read TGTGCCAGCAGCCCCTGGACAAACTATGGCTACACCTTC. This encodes CASSPWTNYGYTF.

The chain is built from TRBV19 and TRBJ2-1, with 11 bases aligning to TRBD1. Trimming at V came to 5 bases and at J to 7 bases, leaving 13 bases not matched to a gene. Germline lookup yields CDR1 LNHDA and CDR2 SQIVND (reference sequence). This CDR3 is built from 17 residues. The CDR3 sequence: CASSSPGTGGWMNEQFF. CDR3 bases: TGTGCCAGTAGTTCTCCCGGGACAGGGGGTTGGATGAATGAGCAGTTCTTC.

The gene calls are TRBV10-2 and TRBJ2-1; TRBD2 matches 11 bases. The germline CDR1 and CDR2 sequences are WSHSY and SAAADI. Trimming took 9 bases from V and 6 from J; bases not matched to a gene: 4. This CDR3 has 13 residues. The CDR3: CASLAGGGNEQFF. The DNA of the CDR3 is TGCGCCAGTTTAGCGGGAGGGGGCAATGAGCAGTTCTTC.

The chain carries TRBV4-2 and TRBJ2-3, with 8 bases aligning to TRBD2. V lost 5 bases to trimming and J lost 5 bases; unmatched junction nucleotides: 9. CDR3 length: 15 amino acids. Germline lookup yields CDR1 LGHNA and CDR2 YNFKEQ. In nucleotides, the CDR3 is TGTGCCAGCAGCGAAGGGGCGGGAGGAAGAGATACGCAGTATTTT. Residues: CASSEGAGGRDTQYF.

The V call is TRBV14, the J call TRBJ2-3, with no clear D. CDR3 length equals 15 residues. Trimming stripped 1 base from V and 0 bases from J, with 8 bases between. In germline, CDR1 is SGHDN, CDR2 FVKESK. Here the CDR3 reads CASSQVEISTDTQYF. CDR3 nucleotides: TGTGCCAGCAGCCAAGTAGAGATTAGCACAGATACGCAGTATTTT. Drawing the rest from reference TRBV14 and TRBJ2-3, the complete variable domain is EAGVTQFPSHSVIEKGQTVTLRCDPISGHDNLYWYRRVMGKEIKFLLHFVKESKQDESGMPNNRFLAERTGGTYSTLKVQPAELEDSGVYFCASSQVEISTDTQYFGPGTRLTVL.

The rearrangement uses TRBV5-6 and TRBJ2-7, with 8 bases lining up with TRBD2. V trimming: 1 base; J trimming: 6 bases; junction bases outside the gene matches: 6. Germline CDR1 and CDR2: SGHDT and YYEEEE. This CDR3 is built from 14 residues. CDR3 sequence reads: CASSLNPRGGEQYF. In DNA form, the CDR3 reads TGTGCCAGCAGCTTGAACCCCCGGGGGGGCGAGCAGTACTTC.

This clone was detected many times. The CDR3 bases are TGTGCCAGCAGTGAACGGCGACTCCTGCATGGCTACACCTTC. It encodes CASSERRLLHGYTF. The genes are TRBV2 and TRBJ1-2; D not certain. The germline gives CDR1 SNHLY, CDR2 FYNNEI. The CDR3 consists of 14 residues. The germline V and J ends were trimmed by 2 bases and 6 bases, with 13 bases remaining between them.

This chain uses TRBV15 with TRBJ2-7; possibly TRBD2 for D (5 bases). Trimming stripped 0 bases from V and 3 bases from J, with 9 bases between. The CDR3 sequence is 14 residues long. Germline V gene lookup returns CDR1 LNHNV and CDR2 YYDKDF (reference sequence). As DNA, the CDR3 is TGTGCCACCAGCAGAGATAGAGGGATCTACGAGCAGTACTTC. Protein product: CATSRDRGIYEQYF.

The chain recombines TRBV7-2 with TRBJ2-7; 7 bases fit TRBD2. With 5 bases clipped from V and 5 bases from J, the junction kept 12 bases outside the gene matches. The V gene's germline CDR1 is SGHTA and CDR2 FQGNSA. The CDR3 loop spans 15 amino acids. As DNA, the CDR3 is TGTGCCAGCAGCCCCAGAGCCGGGAGGTTTAACGAGCAGTACTTC. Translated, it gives CASSPRAGRFNEQYF. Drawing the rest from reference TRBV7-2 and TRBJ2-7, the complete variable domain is GAGVSQSPSNKVTEKGKDVELRCDPISGHTALYWYRQSLGQGLEFLIYFQGNSAPDKSGLPSDRFSAERTGGSVSTLTIQRTQQEDSAVYLCASSPRAGRFNEQYFGPGTRLTVT.

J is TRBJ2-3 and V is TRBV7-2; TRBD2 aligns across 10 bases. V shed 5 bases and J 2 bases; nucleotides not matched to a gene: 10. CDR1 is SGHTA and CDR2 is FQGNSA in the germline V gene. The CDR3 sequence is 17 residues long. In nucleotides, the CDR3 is TGTGCCAGCAGCCCTAACCCTAGCGGGAGCTTCACAGATACGCAGTATTTT. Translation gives CASSPNPSGSFTDTQYF. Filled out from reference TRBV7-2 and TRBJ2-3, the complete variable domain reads GAGVSQSPSNKVTEKGKDVELRCDPISGHTALYWYRQSLGQGLEFLIYFQGNSAPDKSGLPSDRFSAERTGGSVSTLTIQRTQQEDSAVYLCASSPNPSGSFTDTQYFGPGTRLTVL.

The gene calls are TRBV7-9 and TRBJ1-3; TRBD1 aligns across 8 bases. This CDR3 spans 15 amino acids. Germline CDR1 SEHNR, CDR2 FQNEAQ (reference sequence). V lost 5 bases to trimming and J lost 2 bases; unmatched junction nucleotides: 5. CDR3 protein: CASSRGQGAGNTIYF. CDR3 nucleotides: TGTGCCAGCAGCCGAGGACAGGGCGCTGGAAACACCATATATTTT.

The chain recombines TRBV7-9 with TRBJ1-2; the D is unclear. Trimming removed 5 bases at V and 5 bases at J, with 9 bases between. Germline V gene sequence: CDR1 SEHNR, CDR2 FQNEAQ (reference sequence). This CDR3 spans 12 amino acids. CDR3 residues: CASSRDTYGYTF. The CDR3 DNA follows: TGTGCCAGCAGCAGAGACACGTATGGCTACACCTTC.

As DNA, the CDR3 is TGTGCCAGCAGGATGGACAGGGTGTTCAACACCGGGGAGCTGTTTTTT. Translation gives CASRMDRVFNTGELFF. V gene TRBV27 combines with J gene TRBJ2-2, with 8 bases that match TRBD1. The germline gives CDR1 MNHEY, CDR2 SMNVEV (reference sequence). The CDR3 consists of 16 residues. J lost 2 bases, V lost 6 bases, and 8 bases had no gene match.

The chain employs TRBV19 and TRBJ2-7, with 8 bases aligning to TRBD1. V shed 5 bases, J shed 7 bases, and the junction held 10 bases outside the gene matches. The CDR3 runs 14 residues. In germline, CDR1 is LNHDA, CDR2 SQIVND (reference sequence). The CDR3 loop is CASSSPGDRIEQYF. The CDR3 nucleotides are TGTGCCAGTAGTTCCCCCGGGGACAGGATTGAGCAGTACTTC.

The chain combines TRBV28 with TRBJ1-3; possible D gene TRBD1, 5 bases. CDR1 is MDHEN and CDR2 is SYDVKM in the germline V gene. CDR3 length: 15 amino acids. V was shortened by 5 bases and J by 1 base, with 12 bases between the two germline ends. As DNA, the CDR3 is TGTGCCAGCAGTACCCAGGGCTCTTCTGGAAACACCATATATTTT. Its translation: CASSTQGSSGNTIYF. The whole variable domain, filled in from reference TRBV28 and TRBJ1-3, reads DVKVTQSSRYLVKRTGEKVFLECVQDMDHENMFWYRQDPGLGLRLIYFSYDVKMKEKGDIPEGYSVSREKKERFSLILESASTNQTSMYLCASSTQGSSGNTIYFGEGSWLTVV.

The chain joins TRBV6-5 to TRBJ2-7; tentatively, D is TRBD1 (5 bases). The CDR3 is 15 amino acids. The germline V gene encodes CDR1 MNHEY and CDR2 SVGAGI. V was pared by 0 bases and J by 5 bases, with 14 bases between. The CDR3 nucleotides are TGTGCCAGCAGTTACTCGGCAGGGCGTGAGAACGAGCAGTACTTC. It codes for CASSYSAGRENEQYF.

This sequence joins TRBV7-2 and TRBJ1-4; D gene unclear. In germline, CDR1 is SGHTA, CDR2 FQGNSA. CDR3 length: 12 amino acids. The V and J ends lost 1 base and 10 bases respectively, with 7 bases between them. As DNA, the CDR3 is TGTGCCAGCAGCTTAGGGGGAGGAAAACTGTTTTTT. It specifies CASSLGGGKLFF. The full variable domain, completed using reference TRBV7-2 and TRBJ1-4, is GAGVSQSPSNKVTEKGKDVELRCDPISGHTALYWYRQSLGQGLEFLIYFQGNSAPDKSGLPSDRFSAERTGGSVSTLTIQRTQQEDSAVYLCASSLGGGKLFFGSGTQLSVL.

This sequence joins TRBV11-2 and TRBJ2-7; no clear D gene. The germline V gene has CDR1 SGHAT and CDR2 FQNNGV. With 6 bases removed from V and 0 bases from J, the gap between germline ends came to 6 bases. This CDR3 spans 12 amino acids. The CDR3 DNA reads TGTGCCAGCAGTAGTAGCTCCTACGAGCAGTACTTC. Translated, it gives CASSSSSYEQYF.

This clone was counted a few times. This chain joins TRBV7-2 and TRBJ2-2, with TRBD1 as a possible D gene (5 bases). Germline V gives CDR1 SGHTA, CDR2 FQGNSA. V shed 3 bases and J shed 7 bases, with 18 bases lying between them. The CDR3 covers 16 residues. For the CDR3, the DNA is TGTGCCAGCAGCTTTCCCAGCAGGGTGTTTGGCGGGGAGCTGTTTTTT. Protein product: CASSFPSRVFGGELFF.

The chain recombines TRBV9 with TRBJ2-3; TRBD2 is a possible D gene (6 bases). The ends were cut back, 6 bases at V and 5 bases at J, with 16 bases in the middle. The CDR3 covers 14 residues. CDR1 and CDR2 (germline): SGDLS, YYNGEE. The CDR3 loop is CASTGRDALDTQYF. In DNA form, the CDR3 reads TGTGCCAGCACCGGGCGGGATGCTTTAGATACGCAGTATTTT. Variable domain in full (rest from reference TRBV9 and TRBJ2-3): DSGVTQTPKHLITATGQRVTLRCSPRSGDLSVYWYQQSLDQGLQFLIQYYNGEERAKGNILERFSAQQFPDLHSELNLSSLELGDSALYFCASTGRDALDTQYFGPGTRLTVL.

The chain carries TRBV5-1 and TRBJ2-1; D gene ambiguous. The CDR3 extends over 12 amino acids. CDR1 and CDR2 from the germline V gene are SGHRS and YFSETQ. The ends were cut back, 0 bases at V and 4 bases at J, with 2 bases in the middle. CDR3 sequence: CASSLAYNEQFF. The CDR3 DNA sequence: TGCGCCAGCAGCTTGGCATACAATGAGCAGTTCTTC. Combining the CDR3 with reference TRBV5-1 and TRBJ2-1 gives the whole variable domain KAGVTQTPRYLIKTRGQQVTLSCSPISGHRSVSWYQQTPGQGLQFLFEYFSETQRNKGNFPGRFSGRQFSNSRSEMNVSTLELGDSALYLCASSLAYNEQFFGPGTRLTVL.

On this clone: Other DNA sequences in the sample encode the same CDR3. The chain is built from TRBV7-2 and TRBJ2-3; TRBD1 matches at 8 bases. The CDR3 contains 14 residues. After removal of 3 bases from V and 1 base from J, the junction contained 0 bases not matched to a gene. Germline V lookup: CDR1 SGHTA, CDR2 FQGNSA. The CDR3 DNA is TGTGCCAGCAGCTTGACAGGGGGCACAGATACGCAGTATTTT. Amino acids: CASSLTGGTDTQYF.

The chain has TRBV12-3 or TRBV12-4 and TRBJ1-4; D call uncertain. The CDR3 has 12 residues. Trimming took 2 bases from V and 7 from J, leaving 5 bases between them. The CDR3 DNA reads TGTGCCAGCAGTTTATCGGGTGAAAAACTGTTTTTT. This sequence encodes CASSLSGEKLFF.

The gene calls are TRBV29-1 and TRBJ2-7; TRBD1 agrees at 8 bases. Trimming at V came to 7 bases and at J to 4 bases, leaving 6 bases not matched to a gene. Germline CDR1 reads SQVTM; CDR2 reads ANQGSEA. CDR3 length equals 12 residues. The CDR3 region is CSASDRAYEQYF. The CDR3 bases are TGCAGCGCCTCGGACAGGGCTTACGAGCAGTACTTC.

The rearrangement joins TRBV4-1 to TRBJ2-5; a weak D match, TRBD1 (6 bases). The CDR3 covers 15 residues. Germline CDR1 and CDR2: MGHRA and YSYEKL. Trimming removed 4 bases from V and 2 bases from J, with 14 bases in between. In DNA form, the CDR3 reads TGCGCCAGCAGCCGCACAGAGGGGGTACAAGAGACCCAGTACTTC. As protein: CASSRTEGVQETQYF.

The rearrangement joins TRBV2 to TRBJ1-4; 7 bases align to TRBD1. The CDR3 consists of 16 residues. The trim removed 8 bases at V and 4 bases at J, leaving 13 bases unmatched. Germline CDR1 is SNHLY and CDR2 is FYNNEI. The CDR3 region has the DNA TGTGCCAGCGAAAAGGGGGCCCTGAAGGGTAATGAAAAACTGTTTTTT. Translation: CASEKGALKGNEKLFF.

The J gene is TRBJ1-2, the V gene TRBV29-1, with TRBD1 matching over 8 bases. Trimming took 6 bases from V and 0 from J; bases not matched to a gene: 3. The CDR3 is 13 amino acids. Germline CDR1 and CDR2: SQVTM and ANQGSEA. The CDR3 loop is CSVTGAPNYGYTF. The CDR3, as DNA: TGCAGCGTGACAGGGGCCCCTAACTATGGCTACACCTTC. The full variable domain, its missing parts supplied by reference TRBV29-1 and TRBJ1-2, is SAVISQKPSRDICQRGTSLTIQCQVDSQVTMMFWYRQQPGQSLTLIATANQGSEATYESGFVIDKFPISRPNLTFSTLTVSNMSPEDSSIYLCSVTGAPNYGYTFGSGTRLTVV.